The sequence of this T cell receptor (beta chain) was determined in a study of cytomegalovirus exposure and HLA in healthy donors listed by TCRdb under 2017. Regarding the study in general: In an earlier analysis of 450 to 750 of the donors, 250 to 350 Gb of sequence data and some 120 million unique TCR beta sequences from about 180 million T cells were reported. Donor age, sex, ethnicity and CMV serostatus were compiled alongside the repertoire data. Class I and class II HLA loci were covered by the typing at four-digit resolution. The T cell repertoires of under 700 subjects were profiled by immunosequencing and related to cytomegalovirus serostatus. The study aimed to test whether signatures of past pathogen exposure could be identified by cataloging public T cell receptors. Of the 300 to 500 genotyped donors, 65% to 90% were placed in the genetic ancestry cluster associated with self-reported Caucasian donors. Among around 400 genotyped donors of the cohort, an average of around 250,000 unique TCR beta nucleotide sequences was sequenced per donor, of which about 20% were non-productive. The number of typed donors differed by locus: about 620-640 for A, B, C, DRB1 and DQB1; some 500 for DQA1; approximately 600 for DPA1; and roughly 470 for DPB1. About five DR-DQ haplotypes were handled as single units for association and clustering because linkage in the cohort was strong. In addition to the first cohort of approximately 650 subjects, a separate validation cohort of about 120 different subjects was used. Every repertoire in the discovery cohort had been generated on one and the same sequencing platform. An earlier analysis of roughly 600 of the donors used high-throughput TCR beta sequencing to judge whether each TCR beta V gene segment behaved as functional or pseudogenic. An early release that covered about 600 HLA-typed donors contained about 300 gigabases of sequencing data and approximately 85 million unique TCR sequences. The later analysis used no new phenotypic data to find candidate immune exposures, relying instead on TCR beta sequences and their occurrence across donors. The study combined high-throughput TCR immunosequencing, statistical association of individual TCRs with disease status, and machine learning to predict cytomegalovirus infection status. To study patterns of TCR occurrence, a later analysis re-analyzed previously published TCR beta repertoires from 500 to 850 donors and added high-resolution HLA genotyping. In a later genetic analysis, genome-wide SNP genotypes for about 65% of the roughly 670 donors were used, and that subset was treated as a discovery cohort.

As regards this clone: Its antigen has not been determined. Base qualities are not recorded, but no much larger clone differs from it by a single base.

General conclusions and limits of the study: The classifier was reported to diagnose cytomegalovirus status with high specificity and sensitivity in both the original cohort and the validation cohort. In a later analysis, several top co-occurrence clusters were reported to appear linked to parvovirus B19, influenza, CMV and Epstein-Barr virus. Because the 87-base-pair reads could not distinguish some IMGT-functional V segments, including TRBV6-2 and TRBV6-3, those segments were excluded. Because counts were too low, approximately 18 rarely observed V segments, including chromosome 9 orphons, were excluded from the earlier analysis of around 590 of the donors. According to a later analysis, TCR association rates differed among HLA loci, with DRB1 alleles showing the most associated TCRs and HLA-C alleles showing the fewest. Linkage disequilibrium might explain the correlated functional status among segregating V segments, but an unknown experimental factor could not be excluded. HLA typing was unavailable for some donors at each locus, so association tests used only the typed subset. Immune exposure information for the cohort was limited to CMV serostatus. Specific HLA alleles were associated with 15,000 to 20,000 TCR beta sequences at a false discovery rate of 0.05 in a later analysis. Presence/absence analyses assumed roughly uniform sequencing depth across donors, an assumption that may not hold. The sequencing pipeline was judged likely to have produced a cluster of highly shared sequence variants as a technical artifact. In a later analysis, HLA-associated TCR beta chains showed more clonal expansion and lower generation probabilities than non-associated chains that were equally common. In vitro tests confirmed that a few of the cytomegalovirus-associated TCR beta chains recognize cytomegalovirus antigens. Broadly in line with IMGT annotations, most TCR beta V segments showed up in productive rearrangements about 87% or about 30% of the time in an earlier analysis of several hundred of the donors. Assigning TCR associations to individual alleles was difficult when HLA alleles, especially DR and DQ, strongly co-occurred. According to a later genetic analysis, donors in an Asian-associated ancestry cluster had fewer N-insertions in productive TCRs than the approximately 630-donor mean. The study listed approximately 150 TCR beta chains as associated with cytomegalovirus. A further reported finding was that TCR beta sequences accurately predicted the HLA-A and HLA-B alleles for most subjects in the first cohort. In this cohort, only TCR beta chains were sequenced, and detectable features were limited by the absence of alpha or paired-chain data. Most TCR sequences were observed very rarely across donors, whereas some public TCRs were present in many individuals. V-gene and J-gene trimming of TCR beta chains was associated with a missense DCLRE1C variant in a later genetic analysis, and the association was replicated in an independent cohort. In a later analysis, most CMV-associated TCR beta chains were found to appear HLA-restricted, with HLA associations seemingly driven largely by CMV exposure. The authors suggested that the approach could potentially be generalized to other disease states and immunological phenotypes.

V is cut by 6 bases and J by 10 bases, and the space between the germline ends is 17 bases. CDR1 is given as SGDLS and CDR2 as YYNGEE, both from the germline V gene. Spanning cysteine to phenylalanine, the CDR3 consists of 14 amino acids. Only the CDR3 DNA stays, 42 bases, in frame from base 1. In total, approximately 610 healthy bone marrow donors made up the cohort. Cohort members were all nominally healthy when sampled, although unrecorded immune exposures were likely present. The donor tested CMV seropositive, placing the donor among the 250 to 350 seropositive members of the cohort. A peripheral blood sample was provided by each donor, and peripheral blood mononuclear cells were used for TCR beta sequencing. Genomic DNA was extracted from the blood cell samples with the Qiagen DNeasy Blood Extraction Kit. The library came from the immunoSEQ multiplex PCR assay. A mixture of 60 forward primers for TCR Vbeta segments and 13 reverse primers for TCR Jbeta segments was used in the multiplex PCR. Amplification of the CDR3 region of rearranged TCR beta genes was performed with a multiplex PCR assay on genomic DNA. On the Illumina HiSeq System, the amplified TCR beta libraries were sequenced as 87-base-pair reads. As for how the authors treated the data: In a later analysis, tens of millions of unique TCR beta chains were counted across the approximately 670 repertoires, and roughly 10 million of these chains were shared by at least two donors. Raw reads were error-corrected and collapsed into unique sequences by a nearest-neighbor algorithm in which closely related sequences were merged to remove PCR and sequencing errors. CDR3 sequences were aligned to IMGT reference sequences to assign V, D and J gene segments. For a sequence to be retained, a match of at least six nucleotides was required to both a V gene segment and a J gene segment. A rearrangement counted as productive if the CDR3 had no stop codons and remained in frame with V and J, and every other rearrangement counted as non-productive. CDR3 was defined by IMGT convention, running from the second conserved V-encoded cysteine to the conserved J-encoded phenylalanine. In an earlier analysis of around 640 of the donors, sequences lacking an unambiguous match to a single V gene segment were excluded. An earlier analysis of some 610 of the donors called V segments functional above 56.7% productive rearrangements and segregating when the between-donor standard deviation exceeded 5%. A statistical classification framework was built for diagnosing cytomegalovirus status from the catalog of TCR beta chain sequences. V and J gene assignment, in a later analysis, came from comparing TCR nucleotide sequences with IMGT/GENE-DB human TR gene sequences. A later analysis assigned CDR3 sequences and most-parsimonious VDJ recombination scenarios with the TCRdist pipeline. A later analysis defined each TCR beta chain by its CDR3 amino acid sequence plus V-gene family, and excluded reads lacking a unique V-gene family. In a later analysis, several hundred highly shared, low-generation-probability nucleotide sequences were removed to address suspected cross-contamination and a sequencing artifact. In a later analysis, a clonal expansion index for each public chain was calculated from normalized within-repertoire ranks of inferred template counts. In a later analysis, generation probabilities were computed with a VDJ recombination model fitted to out-of-frame rearrangements, and the resulting probabilities were checked against IGoR. In a later analysis, TCR-TCR, TCR-HLA and TCR-CMV co-occurrence was scored with hypergeometric tests, and a repertoire-size bias correction was applied to TCR pairs. To estimate false discovery rates, a later analysis permuted the HLA or CMV assignments 20 times. In a later analysis, co-occurring TCRs were grouped using DBSCAN, and TCRdist sequence similarity was added for clustering within HLA-allele-positive subsets. For co-occurrence clustering, repertoires with fewer than 30,000 or more than 120,000 public chains were excluded, along with 5 or 6 repertoires with anomalous nucleotide sharing. Held by TCRdb, this immuneACCESS table contains in-frame sequences only and omits some clones. Under half of the omission traces to an unresolved V gene where checked; the cause of the rest is unknown. V and J calls and clone size are copied from that table; D and trimming were computed from the DNA. The sample table holds some 110,000 clones, of which under 85% were seen once. The ten most abundant clones make up over 4% of the sample.

The chain links TRBV9 with TRBJ1-6, with a tentative D gene TRBD1 over 6 matching bases. This clonotype was sampled from a young man in good health and CMV-seropositive. Sequencing used PBMCs. The DNA reads as follows: TGTGCCAGCAATGGGGGCGAGGTGGGCTCACCCCTCCACTTT. This sequence encodes CASNGGEVGSPLHF. The reference TRBV9 and TRBJ1-6 proteins fill in what lies around the CDR3, so the full variable domain reads DSGVTQTPKHLITATGQRVTLRCSPRSGDLSVYWYQQSLDQGLQFLIQYYNGEERAKGNILERFSAQQFPDLHSELNLSSLELGDSALYFCASNGGEVGSPLHFGNGTRLTVT.